Each of the 13 T cell receptor beta chains below was sequenced from the same sample in a study of T cells in Graves' hyperthyroidism and ophthalmopathy. Researchers took RNA transcripts and amplified the TCR beta CDR3 regions from them. Initially, a first-round RT-PCR of the TCR CDR3 employed the HTBI primer set. TCRdb re-analysed the multiplex PCR reads in MiXCR, keeping a single row per CDR3 protein. Among 300,000 to 450,000 distinct CDR3 sequences listed, around 13% were seen once. Sequences were obtained from blood. All receptors come from a woman aged 30 to 39 with Graves' ophthalmopathy.

This clonotype was seen at least ten times. The chain links TRBV7-2 to TRBJ2-2; 9 bases are shared with TRBD1. Trimming cost V 4 bases and J 6 bases; bases outside gene matches: 3. The germline CDR1 and CDR2 sequences are SGHTA and FQGNSA. The CDR3 totals 14 residues. The CDR3 nucleotides read TGTGCCAGCAGCTACAGGGGGCGCCCCGGGGAGCTGTTTTTT. The encoded protein is CASSYRGRPGELFF.

In this sample, this clonotype turned up many times. The chain carries TRBV27 and TRBJ2-1; 8 bases are shared with TRBD2. From germline, CDR1 is MNHEY and CDR2 SMNVEV (reference sequence). Trimming removed 6 bases from V and 6 bases from J; junction bases left unmatched: 4. This CDR3 region has 13 residues. Here the CDR3 DNA reads TGTGCCAGCAGCGGGGGGGTTTCCAATGAGCAGTTCTTC. It specifies CASSGGVSNEQFF.

Many counts were recorded for this clonotype. The chain couples TRBV28 to TRBJ1-5; no definite D call. CDR1 and CDR2 (germline): MDHEN, SYDVKM. The CDR3 length is 16 residues. The V end was cut by 2 bases, the J end by 4 bases, with 15 bases between. CDR3 loop: CASSLGFRTVNQPQHF. For the CDR3, the DNA is TGTGCCAGCAGTTTAGGGTTTCGTACGGTGAATCAGCCCCAGCATTTT.

The chain uses TRBV2 and TRBJ1-2; tentatively, D is TRBD1 (5 bases). Per germline, CDR1 SNHLY and CDR2 FYNNEI. The V end lost 2 bases, the J end lost 2 bases, and 12 bases lay between the germline ends. The CDR3 sequence is 15 residues long. The CDR3 here is CASSELGRENYGYTF. The DNA for the CDR3 is TGTGCCAGCAGTGAATTAGGCAGGGAAAACTATGGCTACACCTTC.

This clonotype was detected ten times or more. The gene calls are TRBV30 and TRBJ1-5; the D is unclear. The CDR3 runs 15 residues. CDR1 is GTSNPN and CDR2 is SVGIG in the germline V gene (reference sequence). Trimming took 2 bases from V and 0 from J, leaving 11 bases between them. CDR3 nucleotides: TGTGCCTGGAGTAGGGCAGAATCTAGCAATCAGCCCCAGCATTTT. Encoded protein: CAWSRAESSNQPQHF.

This clonotype has at least ten counts. The rearrangement links TRBV6-1 to TRBJ2-7, with 7 nucleotides matching TRBD2. Germline V lookup: CDR1 MNHNS, CDR2 SASEGT. This CDR3 has 15 amino acids. With 5 bases clipped from V and 3 bases from J, the junction kept 10 bases outside the gene matches. CDR3 bases: TGTGCCAGCAGTTCCCGCGGACTAGGTTACTACGAGCAGTACTTC. It yields the protein CASSSRGLGYYEQYF.

The chain links TRBV20-1 to TRBJ2-7, with 10 bases identical to TRBD1. Per the germline V gene, CDR1 is DFQATT and CDR2 is SNEGSKA (reference sequence). Trimming cost V 6 bases and J 1 base; bases outside gene matches: 6. This CDR3 region has 14 residues. The CDR3 region has the DNA TGCAGTGCAACTCCGGGACAGGGGTCCTACGAGCAGTACTTC. It yields the protein CSATPGQGSYEQYF.

In this sample, this clonotype turned up many times. The V gene is TRBV6-1, the J gene TRBJ2-5, with D perhaps TRBD2 (5 bases). Between the trimmed V and J ends, which lost 6 bases and 3 bases, there was a span of 17 bases. CDR3 length: 15 amino acids. Germline values: CDR1 MNHNS, CDR2 SASEGT. The CDR3: CASRWAGSGKETQYF. The CDR3 DNA follows: TGTGCCAGCAGATGGGCTGGGTCGGGGAAAGAGACCCAGTACTTC.

A word on this clonotype: A much larger clonotype is one base distant, so this may be a read error. The chain uses TRBV20-1 and TRBJ1-2; D gene unclear. Germline loops: CDR1 DFQATT, CDR2 SNEGSKA (reference sequence). The V gene lost 3 bases and the J gene lost 3 bases, with 11 bases spanning the gap. This CDR3 comprises 13 residues. CDR3 nucleotides: TGCAGTGCTAGGAGGTCTGGGGACTATGGCTACACCTTC. This translates into CSARRSGDYGYTF.

This clonotype was seen many times. The chain uses TRBV28 and TRBJ1-4, with TRBD1 as a possible D gene (6 bases). The CDR3 sequence is 14 residues long. Trimming cost V 10 bases and J 0 bases, with 12 bases left between them. The germline V gene encodes CDR1 MDHEN and CDR2 SYDVKM. DNA for the CDR3: TGTGCCACCTCCACAGGGCCAACTAATGAAAAACTGTTTTTT. This encodes CATSTGPTNEKLFF.

The chain joins TRBV20-1 to TRBJ2-4; D perhaps matches TRBD2 (5 bases). V dropped 2 bases and J dropped 7 bases, with 6 bases sitting between them. Germline V gene lookup returns CDR1 DFQATT and CDR2 SNEGSKA (reference sequence). The CDR3 covers 11 residues. CDR3 amino acids: CSARRRNIQYF. Written as DNA, the CDR3 is TGCAGTGCTAGAAGGAGGAACATTCAGTACTTC.

This clonotype was counted ten times or more. The chain carries TRBV3-1 and TRBJ1-1; 8 positions agree with TRBD1. In germline, CDR1 is LGHDT, CDR2 YNNKEL (reference sequence). With 1 base clipped from V and 6 bases from J, the junction kept 10 bases outside the gene matches. The CDR3 runs 16 residues. In nucleotides, the CDR3 is TGTGCCAGCAGCCAAGTCAGAACAGGGGGAAGGGCTGAAGCTTTCTTT. This codes for CASSQVRTGGRAEAFF.

The sample holds many counts of this clonotype. This sequence joins TRBV30 and TRBJ1-4; D unclear. Deletions cut 2 bases from V and 6 bases from J, with 10 bases between. Germline V gene sequence: CDR1 GTSNPN, CDR2 SVGIG (reference sequence). This CDR3 contains 13 residues. The CDR3 DNA reads TGTGCCTGGAGTTTCGGGCCGGATGAAAAACTGTTTTTT. Translation gives CAWSFGPDEKLFF.